The 16 T cell receptor beta chains below all came from one sample that was sequenced in a study of cytomegalovirus exposure and HLA in healthy donors. Primers included in the PCR were 60 Vbeta and 13 Jbeta primers. Sequencing used immunoSEQ multiplex PCR; TCRdb keeps in-frame clones, though not all of them. The sample has over 150,000 clones; about 80% are singletons. Sequenced: PBMCs. Every receptor here comes from a man aged 25 to 40 in good health and CMV-seronegative.

This chain uses TRBV10-2 with TRBJ1-6; D gene uncertain. V lost 7 bases and J 7 bases, leaving 8 bases between the germline ends. The V gene's germline CDR1 is WSHSY and CDR2 SAAADI. The CDR3 contains 12 residues. CDR3 residues: CASTEYNSPLHF. CDR3 coding DNA: TGCGCCAGCACCGAGTACAATTCACCCCTCCACTTT.

This clone appeared a single time. This chain uses TRBV9 with TRBJ1-2; no reliable D call. CDR1 is SGDLS, CDR2 YYNGEE, per germline. This CDR3 has 15 amino acids. V was clipped by 1 base and J by 6 bases, with 16 bases between them. The CDR3 here is CASSVYGRQRHGYTF. CDR3 in DNA: TGTGCCAGCAGCGTATATGGGAGGCAGAGGCATGGCTACACCTTC.

V gene TRBV6-5 combines with J gene TRBJ1-2; D may be TRBD1 (5 bases). Germline-derived CDR1 and CDR2 are MNHEY and SVGAGI. V shed 6 bases and J shed 7 bases, with 15 bases lying between them. CDR3 length: 13 residues. The CDR3 protein is CASSRGGVGGYTF. CDR3 DNA: TGTGCCAGCAGCCGGGGGGGTGTAGGTGGCTACACCTTC.

CDR3 loop: CASSLGDRVGTDTQYF. CDR3 coding DNA: TGCGCCAGCAGCTTGGGTGACAGGGTTGGGACAGATACGCAGTATTTT. The rearrangement uses TRBV5-1 and TRBJ2-3, with 7 bases that match TRBD1. CDR1 SGHRS and CDR2 YFSETQ come from the germline V gene. V trimming: 0 bases; J trimming: 3 bases; junction bases outside the gene matches: 7. The CDR3 sequence is 16 residues long.

The chain has TRBV5-1 and TRBJ1-2, with 7 bases identical to TRBD1. This CDR3 has 15 amino acids. Germline V gives CDR1 SGHRS, CDR2 YFSETQ. V gave up 0 bases and J gave up 4 bases; unmatched junction bases: 6. CDR3 loop: CASSLGTGAFYGYTF. Written as DNA, the CDR3 is TGCGCCAGCAGCTTGGGAACAGGGGCCTTCTATGGCTACACCTTC.

This chain links TRBV30 with TRBJ2-2; D is undetermined. Trimming removed 1 base at V and 7 bases at J, with 10 bases between. In germline, CDR1 is GTSNPN, CDR2 SVGIG (reference sequence). This CDR3 has 13 amino acids. This chain's CDR3 is CAWSAGFSGELFF. The CDR3 nucleotides read TGTGCCTGGAGTGCCGGGTTTAGCGGGGAGCTGTTTTTT.

J is TRBJ1-5 and V is TRBV7-2; D might be TRBD1 (5 bases). There are 16 residues in the CDR3. V dropped 5 bases and J dropped 1 base, with 15 bases sitting between them. Germline CDR1 is SGHTA and CDR2 is FQGNSA. CDR3 loop: CASSLVGGESNQPQHF. CDR3 DNA sequence: TGTGCCAGCAGCCTCGTGGGGGGGGAAAGCAATCAGCCCCAGCATTTT.

The rearrangement joins TRBV29-1 to TRBJ2-7; 12 bases fit TRBD1. The germline gives CDR1 SQVTM, CDR2 ANQGSEA. This CDR3 contains 14 residues. The J segment lost 1 base and the V segment lost 6 bases, leaving 4 bases of the junction unmatched. DNA for the CDR3: TGCAGCGTGGGACAGGGGGCAGGATCCTACGAGCAGTACTTC. Residues: CSVGQGAGSYEQYF.

The chain couples TRBV2 to TRBJ2-1; D might be TRBD2 (6 bases). The CDR3 runs to 11 residues. V shed 6 bases and J shed 8 bases, with 8 bases lying between them. Germline loops: CDR1 SNHLY, CDR2 FYNNEI. The CDR3 DNA follows: TGTGCCAGCAGAACGGGGGATGAGCAGTTCTTC. This codes for CASRTGDEQFF.

The gene calls are TRBV6-1 and TRBJ1-3, with D maybe TRBD1 (5 bases). There are 19 residues in the CDR3. Trimming shortened V by 1 base and J by 0 bases, and 19 bases separated the two germline ends. Germline V gene sequence: CDR1 MNHNS, CDR2 SASEGT. The CDR3, as DNA: TGTGCCAGCAGTGAAGAGGGGAGGGCGCACTACTCCTCTGGAAACACCATATATTTT. Translation gives CASSEEGRAHYSSGNTIYF.

In nucleotides, the CDR3 is TGTGCCAGCAGTGAACTAGCGGGGGGGTACAATGAGCAGTTCTTC. Its protein product is CASSELAGGYNEQFF. This chain uses TRBV6-1 with TRBJ2-1; TRBD2 agrees at 12 bases. J gave up 4 bases and V 2 bases, and 0 bases lay outside the gene matches. The length of the CDR3 is 15 residues. Germline V gene lookup returns CDR1 MNHNS and CDR2 SASEGT.

This clone was seen just once. CDR3 sequence: CANLPGGGGNTQYF. CDR3 coding DNA: TGTGCCAACCTCCCTGGGGGGGGTGGCAATACGCAGTATTTT. The chain has TRBV2 and TRBJ2-3, with 7 bases fitting TRBD2. Germline CDR1 and CDR2: SNHLY and FYNNEI. J lost 7 bases, V lost 10 bases, and 14 bases had no gene match. The length of the CDR3 is 14 residues.

The chain joins TRBV9 to TRBJ2-1, with 12 bases that match TRBD2. CDR3 size: 15 residues. Germline values: CDR1 SGDLS, CDR2 YYNGEE. The trim removed 4 bases at V and 5 bases at J, leaving 4 bases unmatched. The CDR3 nucleotides read TGTGCCAGCAGCCCCCTAGCGGGGGGGGACAATGAGCAGTTCTTC. It specifies CASSPLAGGDNEQFF.

CDR3 sequence reads: CASSSPTGVSSPLHF. CDR3 bases: TGTGCCAGCAGCTCCCCGACAGGTGTGAGTTCACCCCTCCACTTT. The chain employs TRBV7-2 and TRBJ1-6; tentative D call: TRBD1 (6 bases). V was clipped by 4 bases and J by 9 bases, with 16 bases between them. The CDR3 extends over 15 amino acids. Germline loops: CDR1 SGHTA, CDR2 FQGNSA.

This rearrangement joins TRBV7-7 to TRBJ2-1; D gene ambiguous. The CDR3 sequence is 14 residues long. V was trimmed by 1 base and J by 8 bases, leaving 12 bases between them. Germline V gene lookup returns CDR1 SSHAT and CDR2 FNYEAQ (reference sequence). The DNA for the CDR3 is TGTGCCAGCAGCTTAGAAGCCCCAGGCGATGAGCAGTTCTTC. It is translated as CASSLEAPGDEQFF.

The rearrangement joins TRBV27 to TRBJ1-5; D is unclear. The V gene lost 3 bases and the J gene lost 1 base, with 10 bases spanning the gap. This CDR3 has 15 amino acids. Looked up from germline, CDR1 is MNHEY and CDR2 is SMNVEV (reference sequence). This chain's CDR3 is CASSFGGRSNQPQHF. CDR3 sequence (DNA): TGTGCCAGCAGTTTTGGCGGTAGGAGCAATCAGCCCCAGCATTTT.